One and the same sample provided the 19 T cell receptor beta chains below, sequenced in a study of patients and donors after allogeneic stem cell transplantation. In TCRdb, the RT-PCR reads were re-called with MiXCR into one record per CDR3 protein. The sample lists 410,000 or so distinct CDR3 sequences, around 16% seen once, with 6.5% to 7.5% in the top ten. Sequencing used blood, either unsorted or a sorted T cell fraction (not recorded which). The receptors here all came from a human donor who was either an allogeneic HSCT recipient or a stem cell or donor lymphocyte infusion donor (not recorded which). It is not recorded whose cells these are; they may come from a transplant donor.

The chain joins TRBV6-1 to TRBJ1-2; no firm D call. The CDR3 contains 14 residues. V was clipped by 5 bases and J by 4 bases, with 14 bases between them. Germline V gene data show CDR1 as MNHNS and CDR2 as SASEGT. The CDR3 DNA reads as TGTGCCAGCAGTACCCCGGACGGTCCCTATGGCTACACCTTC. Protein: CASSTPDGPYGYTF.

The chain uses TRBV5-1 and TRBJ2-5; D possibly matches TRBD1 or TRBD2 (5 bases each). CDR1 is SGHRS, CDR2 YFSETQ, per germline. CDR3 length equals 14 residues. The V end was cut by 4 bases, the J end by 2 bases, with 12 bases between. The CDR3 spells CASSIRGPQETQYF. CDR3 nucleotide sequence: TGCGCCAGCAGCATCCGGGGACCACAAGAGACCCAGTACTTC.

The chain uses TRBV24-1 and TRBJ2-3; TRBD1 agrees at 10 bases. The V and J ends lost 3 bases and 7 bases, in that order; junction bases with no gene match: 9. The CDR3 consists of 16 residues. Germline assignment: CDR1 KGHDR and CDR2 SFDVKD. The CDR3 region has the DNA TGTGCCACCAGTGATGACAGGGGGCGTCGCGGGAATACGCAGTATTTT. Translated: CATSDDRGRRGNTQYF.

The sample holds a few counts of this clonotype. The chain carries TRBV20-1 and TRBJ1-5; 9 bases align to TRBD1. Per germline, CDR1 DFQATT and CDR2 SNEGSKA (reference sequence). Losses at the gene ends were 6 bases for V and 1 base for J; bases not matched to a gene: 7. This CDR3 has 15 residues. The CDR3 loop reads CSALGQGRSNQPQHF. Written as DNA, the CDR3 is TGCAGTGCCCTAGGACAGGGGAGAAGCAATCAGCCCCAGCATTTT.

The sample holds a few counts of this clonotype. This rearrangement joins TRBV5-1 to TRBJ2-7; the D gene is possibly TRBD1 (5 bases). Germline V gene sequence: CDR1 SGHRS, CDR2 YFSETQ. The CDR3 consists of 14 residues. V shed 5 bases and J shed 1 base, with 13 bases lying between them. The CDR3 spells CASRTQGASYEQYF. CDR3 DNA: TGCGCCAGCAGAACCCAGGGTGCGTCCTACGAGCAGTACTTC.

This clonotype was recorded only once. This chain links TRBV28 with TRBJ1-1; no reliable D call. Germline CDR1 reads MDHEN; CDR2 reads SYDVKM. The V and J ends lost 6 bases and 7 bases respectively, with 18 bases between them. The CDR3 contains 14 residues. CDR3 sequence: CASSLSGPPSEAFF. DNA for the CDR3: TGTGCCAGCAGCCTTTCCGGACCGCCCAGTGAAGCTTTCTTT. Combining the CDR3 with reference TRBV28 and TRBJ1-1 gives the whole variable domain DVKVTQSSRYLVKRTGEKVFLECVQDMDHENMFWYRQDPGLGLRLIYFSYDVKMKEKGDIPEGYSVSREKKERFSLILESASTNQTSMYLCASSLSGPPSEAFFGQGTRLTVV.

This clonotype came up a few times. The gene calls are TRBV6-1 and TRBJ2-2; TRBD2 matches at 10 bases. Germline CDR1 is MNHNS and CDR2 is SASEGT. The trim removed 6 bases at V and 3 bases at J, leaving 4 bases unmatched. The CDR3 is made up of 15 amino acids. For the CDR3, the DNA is TGTGCCAGCAGAAGGACTAGCGGATACACCGGGGAGCTGTTTTTT. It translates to CASRRTSGYTGELFF.

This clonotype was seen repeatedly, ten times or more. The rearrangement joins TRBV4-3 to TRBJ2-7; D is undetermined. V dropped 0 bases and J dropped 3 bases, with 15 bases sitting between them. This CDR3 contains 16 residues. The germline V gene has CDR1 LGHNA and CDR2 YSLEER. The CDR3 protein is CASSQDLTRVGYEQYF. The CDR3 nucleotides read TGCGCCAGCAGCCAAGATCTTACCCGCGTGGGCTACGAGCAGTACTTC.

CDR3 DNA: TGTGCCAGCAGCCGACTCCGACACCCTGCTAACTATGGCTACACCTTC. Translating gives CASSRLRHPANYGYTF. The chain recombines TRBV6-1 with TRBJ1-2, with D unresolved. Germline CDR1 reads MNHNS; CDR2 reads SASEGT. The V end was cut by 6 bases, the J end by 0 bases, with 17 bases between. This CDR3 is built from 16 residues.

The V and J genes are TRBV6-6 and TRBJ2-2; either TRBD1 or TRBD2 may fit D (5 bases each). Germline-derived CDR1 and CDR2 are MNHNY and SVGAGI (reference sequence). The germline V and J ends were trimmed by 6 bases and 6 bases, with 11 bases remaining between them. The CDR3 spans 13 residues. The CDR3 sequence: CASRVGTAGELFF. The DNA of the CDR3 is TGTGCCAGCAGAGTAGGGACCGCCGGGGAGCTGTTTTTT.

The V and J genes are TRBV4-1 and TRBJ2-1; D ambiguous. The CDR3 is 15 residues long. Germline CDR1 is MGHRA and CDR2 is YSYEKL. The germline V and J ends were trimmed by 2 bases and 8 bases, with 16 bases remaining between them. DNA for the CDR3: TGCGCCAGCAGCCAAATTTTAAAAGGGAAGGATGAGCAGTTCTTC. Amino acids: CASSQILKGKDEQFF.

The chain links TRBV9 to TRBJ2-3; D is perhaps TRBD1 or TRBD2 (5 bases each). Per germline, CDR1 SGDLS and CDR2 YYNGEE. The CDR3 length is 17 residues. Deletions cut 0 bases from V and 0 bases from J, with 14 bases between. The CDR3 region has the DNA TGTGCCAGCAGCGTAGGCCGGGACCGTGAGAGCACAGATACGCAGTATTTT. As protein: CASSVGRDRESTDTQYF. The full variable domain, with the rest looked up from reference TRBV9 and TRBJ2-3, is DSGVTQTPKHLITATGQRVTLRCSPRSGDLSVYWYQQSLDQGLQFLIQYYNGEERAKGNILERFSAQQFPDLHSELNLSSLELGDSALYFCASSVGRDRESTDTQYFGPGTRLTVL.

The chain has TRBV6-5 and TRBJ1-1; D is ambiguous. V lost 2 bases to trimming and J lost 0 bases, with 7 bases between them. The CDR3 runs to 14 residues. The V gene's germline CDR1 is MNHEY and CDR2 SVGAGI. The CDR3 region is CASSYRNMNTEAFF. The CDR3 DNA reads TGTGCCAGCAGTTACAGGAATATGAACACTGAAGCTTTCTTT.

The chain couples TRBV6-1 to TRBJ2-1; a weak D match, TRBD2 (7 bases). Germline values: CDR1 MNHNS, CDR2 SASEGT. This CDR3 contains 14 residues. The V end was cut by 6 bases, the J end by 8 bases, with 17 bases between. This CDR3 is CASRRRGGTDEQFF. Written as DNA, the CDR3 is TGTGCCAGCAGAAGGAGGGGGGGTACTGATGAGCAGTTCTTC.

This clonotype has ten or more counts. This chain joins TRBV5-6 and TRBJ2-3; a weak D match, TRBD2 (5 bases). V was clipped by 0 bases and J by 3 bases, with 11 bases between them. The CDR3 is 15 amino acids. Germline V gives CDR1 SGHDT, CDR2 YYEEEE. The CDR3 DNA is TGTGCCAGCAGCTTGGGGGTCCGAGGGACAGATACGCAGTATTTT. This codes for CASSLGVRGTDTQYF.

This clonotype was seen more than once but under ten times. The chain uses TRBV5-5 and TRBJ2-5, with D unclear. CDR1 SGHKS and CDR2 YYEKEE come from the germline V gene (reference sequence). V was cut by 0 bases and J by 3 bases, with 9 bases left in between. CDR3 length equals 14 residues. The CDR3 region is CASSLGEMKETQYF. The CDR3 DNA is TGTGCCAGCAGCTTGGGTGAAATGAAAGAGACCCAGTACTTC. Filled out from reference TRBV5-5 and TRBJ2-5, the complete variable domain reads DAGVTQSPTHLIKTRGQQVTLRCSPISGHKSVSWYQQVLGQGPQFIFQYYEKEERGRGNFPDRFSARQFPNYSSELNVNALLLGDSALYLCASSLGEMKETQYFGPGTRLLVL.

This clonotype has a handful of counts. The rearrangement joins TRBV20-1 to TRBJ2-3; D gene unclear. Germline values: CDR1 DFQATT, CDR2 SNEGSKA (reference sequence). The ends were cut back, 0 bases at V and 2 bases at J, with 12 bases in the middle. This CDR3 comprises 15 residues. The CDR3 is CSARDLEDFTDTQYF. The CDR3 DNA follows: TGCAGTGCTAGAGATCTCGAAGATTTCACAGATACGCAGTATTTT.

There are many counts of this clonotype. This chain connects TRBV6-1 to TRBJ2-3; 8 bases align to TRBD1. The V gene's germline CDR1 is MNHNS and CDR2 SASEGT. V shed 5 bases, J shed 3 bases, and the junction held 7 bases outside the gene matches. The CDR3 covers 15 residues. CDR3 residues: CASSPSGGRTDTQYF. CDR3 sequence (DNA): TGTGCCAGCAGTCCCTCAGGGGGCAGAACAGATACGCAGTATTTT.

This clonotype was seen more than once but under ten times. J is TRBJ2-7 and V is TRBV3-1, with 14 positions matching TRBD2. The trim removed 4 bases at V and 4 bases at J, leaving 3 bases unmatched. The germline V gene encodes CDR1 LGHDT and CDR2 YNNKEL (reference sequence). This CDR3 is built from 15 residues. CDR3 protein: CASSPGTSGRYEQYF. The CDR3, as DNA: TGTGCCAGCAGCCCCGGGACTAGCGGGAGATACGAGCAGTACTTC.